The 15 T cell receptor beta chains reported below all come from one sample, sequenced in a study of beta chain features in type 1 diabetes. The investigators reverse transcribed all of the isolated RNA, so they sequenced expressed TCRB transcripts. Sequencing was performed with immunoSEQ multiplex PCR; in TCRdb, only in-frame clones are kept and a portion is missing. Of some 250,000 clones listed, roughly a tenth were seen once; the top ten hold 0.017%. These TCRs are of unknown antigen specificity. Broader study findings: Type 1 diabetes patients had TCRB CDR3s that were shorter (moderately but significantly so) in all four CD4+ subsets.

Sequenced input: naive CD4+ T cells from blood. Receptors were obtained from a man aged 25 to 45 with type 1 diabetes.

This clone was counted only a few times. The chain uses TRBV5-6 and TRBJ2-2, with D possibly matching TRBD2 (6 bases). Germline CDR1 reads SGHDT; CDR2 reads YYEEEE. The germline V and J ends were trimmed by 2 bases and 3 bases, with 17 bases remaining between them. The CDR3 loop spans 17 amino acids. In nucleotides, the CDR3 is TGTGCCAGCAGCTTTCGGGACTCCGTCGATTACACCGGGGAGCTGTTTTTT. Translation: CASSFRDSVDYTGELFF. The full variable domain, in which reference TRBV5-6 and TRBJ2-2 provide the parts outside the CDR3, is DAGVTQSPTHLIKTRGQQVTLRCSPKSGHDTVSWYQQALGQGPQFIFQYYEEEERQRGNFPDRFSGHQFPNYSSELNVNALLLGDSALYLCASSFRDSVDYTGELFFGEGSRLTVL.

This clone was seen only a few times. The chain has TRBV7-2 and TRBJ1-4, with 7 nucleotides matching TRBD1. The CDR3 covers 15 residues. Trimming took 5 bases from V and 7 from J; bases not matched to a gene: 10. Germline lookup yields CDR1 SGHTA and CDR2 FQGNSA. In DNA form, the CDR3 reads TGTGCCAGCAGCAGAACAGGGGTTTCAAGTGAAAAACTGTTTTTT. Translated, it gives CASSRTGVSSEKLFF. Looking up the rest from reference TRBV7-2 and TRBJ1-4 gives the full variable domain: GAGVSQSPSNKVTEKGKDVELRCDPISGHTALYWYRQSLGQGLEFLIYFQGNSAPDKSGLPSDRFSAERTGGSVSTLTIQRTQQEDSAVYLCASSRTGVSSEKLFFGSGTQLSVL.

This clone has ten or more counts. V is TRBV29-1 and J is TRBJ1-1; D is unresolved. Germline V gene sequence: CDR1 SQVTM, CDR2 ANQGSEA. This CDR3 has 10 residues. The CDR3 reads CSVGGSEAFF. CDR3 coding DNA: TGCAGTGTCGGCGGCTCTGAAGCTTTCTTT.

This chain links TRBV19 with TRBJ2-1; TRBD2 aligns across 9 bases. Germline lookup yields CDR1 LNHDA and CDR2 SQIVND (reference sequence). This CDR3 has 15 amino acids. V lost 8 bases to trimming and J lost 6 bases; unmatched junction nucleotides: 11. The CDR3 bases are TGTGCCAGTTGCAACATCGCGGGGGGGATCAATGAGCAGTTCTTC. Its translation: CASCNIAGGINEQFF. Together with reference TRBV19 and TRBJ2-1, the CDR3 gives the full variable domain: DGGITQSPKYLFRKEGQNVTLSCEQNLNHDAMYWYRQDPGQGLRLIYYSQIVNDFQKGDIAEGYSVSREKKESFPLTVTSAQKNPTAFYLCASCNIAGGINEQFFGPGTRLTVL.

This clone was seen a few times. V and J are TRBV9 and TRBJ2-7, with 8 bases that match TRBD2. From germline, CDR1 is SGDLS and CDR2 YYNGEE. The CDR3 has 15 amino acids. Germline trimming cut 4 bases from V and 5 bases from J; bases unmatched to any gene: 11. CDR3 nucleotide sequence: TGTGCCAGCAGCCCATTTGCGGGAGGTGCTAACGAGCAGTACTTC. It specifies CASSPFAGGANEQYF. Full variable domain (remainder filled in from reference TRBV9 and TRBJ2-7): DSGVTQTPKHLITATGQRVTLRCSPRSGDLSVYWYQQSLDQGLQFLIQYYNGEERAKGNILERFSAQQFPDLHSELNLSSLELGDSALYFCASSPFAGGANEQYFGPGTRLTVT.

The J gene is TRBJ2-5, the V gene TRBV2; D unclear. Germline CDR1 and CDR2: SNHLY and FYNNEI. The CDR3 covers 13 residues. Trimming removed 2 bases at V and 5 bases at J, with 9 bases between. The chain's CDR3 is CASSESSGETQYF. The CDR3 DNA follows: TGTGCCAGCAGTGAAAGCTCCGGGGAGACCCAGTACTTC.

This clone occurred a few times. The rearrangement joins TRBV29-1 to TRBJ2-5; no clear D gene. CDR1 SQVTM and CDR2 ANQGSEA come from the germline V gene. Between the trimmed V and J ends, which lost 1 base and 5 bases, there was a span of 8 bases. CDR3 length equals 12 residues. The chain's CDR3 is CSVEVTRETQYF. The DNA of the CDR3 is TGCAGCGTTGAAGTTACGCGGGAGACCCAGTACTTC.

The chain recombines TRBV5-1 with TRBJ2-3; 8 nucleotides match TRBD2. Germline V gene lookup returns CDR1 SGHRS and CDR2 YFSETQ. The J segment lost 5 bases and the V segment lost 4 bases, leaving 9 bases of the junction unmatched. CDR3 length: 15 amino acids. The DNA for the CDR3 is TGCGCCAGCAGCCCGGATCTAGCGGGCCAAGATACGCAGTATTTT. Protein: CASSPDLAGQDTQYF.

The chain's CDR3 is CASSAGTGGSPLHF. CDR3 coding DNA: TGCGCCAGCAGCGCCGGGACAGGGGGTTCACCCCTCCACTTT. This chain joins TRBV5-1 and TRBJ1-6, with 11 bases lining up with TRBD1. The CDR3 has 14 amino acids. V lost 4 bases, J lost 9 bases, and 3 bases stayed unmatched. Germline lookup yields CDR1 SGHRS and CDR2 YFSETQ. Full variable domain (rest looked up from reference TRBV5-1 and TRBJ1-6): KAGVTQTPRYLIKTRGQQVTLSCSPISGHRSVSWYQQTPGQGLQFLFEYFSETQRNKGNFPGRFSGRQFSNSRSEMNVSTLELGDSALYLCASSAGTGGSPLHFGNGTRLTVT.

This clone was seen only a few times. This sample also contains other DNA sequences that code for the same CDR3. This chain uses TRBV5-1 with TRBJ1-1; 8 bases line up with TRBD1. The CDR3 contains 14 residues. V dropped 4 bases and J dropped 0; count of bases not matched to a gene: 2. CDR1 SGHRS and CDR2 YFSETQ come from the germline V gene. The CDR3 nucleotides are TGCGCCAGCAGCGGACAGGGATTGAACACTGAAGCTTTCTTT. Its translation: CASSGQGLNTEAFF.

The gene calls are TRBV5-6 and TRBJ2-7, with no clear D. Germline V gene lookup returns CDR1 SGHDT and CDR2 YYEEEE. V was shortened by 0 bases and J by 6 bases, with 10 bases between the two germline ends. This CDR3 spans 13 amino acids. CDR3 sequence: CASSLAEIGEQYF. In DNA form, the CDR3 reads TGTGCCAGCAGCTTGGCCGAGATCGGCGAGCAGTACTTC.

This clone has just a few counts. The V call is TRBV19, the J call TRBJ1-5; D is perhaps TRBD1 (5 bases). The CDR3 has 15 amino acids. The V and J ends lost 6 bases and 4 bases respectively, with 16 bases between them. Germline CDR1 reads LNHDA; CDR2 reads SQIVND (reference sequence). The DNA for the CDR3 is TGTGCCAGTAGCCGGCCAGGGATGAGTAATCAGCCCCAGCATTTT. Protein sequence: CASSRPGMSNQPQHF.

The chain has TRBV5-1 and TRBJ2-2, with D possibly matching TRBD2 (6 bases). Trimming shortened V by 4 bases and J by 2 bases, and 15 bases separated the two germline ends. This CDR3 is 16 amino acids long. CDR1 SGHRS and CDR2 YFSETQ come from the germline V gene. Written as DNA, the CDR3 is TGCGCCAGCAGCCGCACTGGAGGGGCTAACACCGGGGAGCTGTTTTTT. It codes for CASSRTGGANTGELFF.

This clone was seen a handful of times. This chain joins TRBV4-3 and TRBJ2-2, with D perhaps TRBD1 (6 bases). CDR1 and CDR2 (germline): LGHNA, YSLEER. This CDR3 region has 17 residues. V was pared by 4 bases and J by 1 base, with 16 bases between. The CDR3 region is CASSRDKASRNTGELFF. The CDR3 DNA reads as TGCGCCAGCAGCCGGGACAAGGCGTCGAGGAACACCGGGGAGCTGTTTTTT.

The gene calls are TRBV6-6 and TRBJ2-2; weak D call: TRBD2 (5 bases). The V gene's germline CDR1 is MNHNY and CDR2 SVGAGI (reference sequence). This CDR3 spans 12 amino acids. V lost 2 bases and J 8 bases, leaving 6 bases between the germline ends. The CDR3 loop is CASSYGLGELFF. CDR3 in DNA: TGTGCCAGCAGTTACGGACTGGGGGAGCTGTTTTTT.